This TCR beta chain was recovered during a study of blood T cell repertoires in COVID-19. Methods used by the authors: For nucleated cells, counts were estimated from reference gene primer amplification. Profiled with immunoSEQ multiplex PCR; TCRdb holds only in-frame clones, not every one. V, J and clone size reflect that table, while D and trimming were determined from the DNA. The sample has about 200,000 clones, about 88% seen once; the top ten hold 9.5% to 13%. The trim removed 8 bases at V and 3 bases at J, leaving 14 bases unmatched. The germline V gene encodes CDR1 SGHVS and CDR2 FNYEAQ. The CDR3 is 17 residues long.

Sequencing used peripheral blood. The rearrangement links TRBV7-6 to TRBJ1-4; 8 bases map to TRBD1. This TCR was sampled from a woman in her 50s with COVID-19, enrolled during active disease. CDR3 region: CASGLRGGQVPNEKLFF. The CDR3 DNA sequence: TGTGCCAGCGGGTTGCGAGGGGGACAGGTGCCTAATGAAAAACTGTTTTTT.